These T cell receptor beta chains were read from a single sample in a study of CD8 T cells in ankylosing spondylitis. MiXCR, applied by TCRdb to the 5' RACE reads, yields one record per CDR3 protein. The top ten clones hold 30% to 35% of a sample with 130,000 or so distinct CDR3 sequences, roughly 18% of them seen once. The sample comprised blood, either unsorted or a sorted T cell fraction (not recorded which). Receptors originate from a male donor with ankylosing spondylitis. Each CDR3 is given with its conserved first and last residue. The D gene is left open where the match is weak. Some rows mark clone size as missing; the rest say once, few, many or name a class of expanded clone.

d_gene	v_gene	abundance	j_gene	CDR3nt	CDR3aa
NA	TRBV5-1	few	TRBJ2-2	TGCGCCAGCAGCTTGGGCCCGGGAACCGGGGAGCTGTTTTTT	CASSLGPGTGELFF
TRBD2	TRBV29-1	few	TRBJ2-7	TGCAGCGTTGAAGATGGGGCGGGGGGGGCCTACGAGCAGTACTTC	CSVEDGAGGAYEQYF
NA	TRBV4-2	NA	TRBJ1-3	TGTGCCAGCAGCCAAGAGACGACGGTCTCTGGAAACACCATATATTTT	CASSQETTVSGNTIYF
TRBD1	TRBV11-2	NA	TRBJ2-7	TGTGCCAGCAGCTCGGGACAGGTGATCTCCTACGAGCAGTACTTC	CASSSGQVISYEQYF
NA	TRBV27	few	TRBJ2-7	TGTGCCACCACGGGCCTTTCCTACGAGCAGTACTTC	CATTGLSYEQYF
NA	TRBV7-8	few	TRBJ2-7	TGTGCCAGCAGCTCACAAGACAGAAGGACCGAGCAGTACTTC	CASSSQDRRTEQYF
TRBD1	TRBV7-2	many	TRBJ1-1	TGTGCCAGCAGCTTAACCTACGACAGGGGAAACACTGAAGCTTTCTTT	CASSLTYDRGNTEAFF
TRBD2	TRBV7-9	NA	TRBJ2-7	TGTGCCAGCAGCTCTACGGGACTAGCGGTTCCCTACGAGCAGTACTTC	CASSSTGLAVPYEQYF
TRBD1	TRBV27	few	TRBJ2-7	TGTGCCAGCAGTTTAGACAGGGCCAACGAGCAGTACTTC	CASSLDRANEQYF
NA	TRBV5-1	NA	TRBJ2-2	TGCGCCATCTCAGGGCCAGGGCGCAACACCGGGGAGCTGTTTTTT	CAISGPGRNTGELFF
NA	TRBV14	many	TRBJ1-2	TGTGCCAGCAGTCGATTCCAACGGCGTCTGGGGGAGGATGGCTACACCTTC	CASSRFQRRLGEDGYTF
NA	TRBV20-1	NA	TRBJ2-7	TGCAGTGCTAGAGGCTTAAGTCAAGGGACACTCTCCTACGAGCAGTACTTC	CSARGLSQGTLSYEQYF
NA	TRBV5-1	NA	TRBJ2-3	TGCGCCAGCAGCTTGATAAGCGGAAGCACAGATACGCAGTATTTT	CASSLISGSTDTQYF
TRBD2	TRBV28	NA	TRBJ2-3	TGTGCCAGCAGTTGGACTAGCGGGAAAGATACGCAGTATTTT	CASSWTSGKDTQYF
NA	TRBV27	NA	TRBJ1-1	TGTGCCAGCAGTTTATCCGCGGGGTTGAACACTGAAGCTTTCTTT	CASSLSAGLNTEAFF
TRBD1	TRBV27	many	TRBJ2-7	TGTGCCAGCAGACAGGGGTACGAGCAGTACTTC	CASRQGYEQYF
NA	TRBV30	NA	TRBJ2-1	TGTGCCTGGAGTTCGGGACACAATGAGCAGTTCTTC	CAWSSGHNEQFF
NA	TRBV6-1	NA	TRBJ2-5	TGTGCCAGCAGTGGACCTCCTGACAGGTCAATACAAGAGACCCAGTACTTC	CASSGPPDRSIQETQYF
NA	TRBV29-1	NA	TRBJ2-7	TGCAGCGTCGGATCCGGGACACCGAGCTACGAGCAGTACTTC	CSVGSGTPSYEQYF
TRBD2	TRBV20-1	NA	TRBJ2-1	TGCAGTGCCCCGGAAAAAATAAGCGGGAGGAGGCCCTACAATGAGCAGTTCTTC	CSAPEKISGRRPYNEQFF
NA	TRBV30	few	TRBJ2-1	TGTGCAGGGGGGGTCGGGCCTGAGCAGTTCTTC	CAGGVGPEQFF
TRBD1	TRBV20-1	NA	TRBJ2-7	TGCAGTGCTAACCTCAGACAGGGGAAGTACGAGCAGTACTTC	CSANLRQGKYEQYF
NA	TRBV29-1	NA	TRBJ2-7	TGCAGCGTTGAAGATGAGCGGTCCTACGAGCAGTACTTC	CSVEDERSYEQYF
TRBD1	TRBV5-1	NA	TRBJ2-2	TGCGCCAGCAACATAGGGACAGCGAACACCGGGGAGCTGTTTTTT	CASNIGTANTGELFF
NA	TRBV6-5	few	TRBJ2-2	TGTGCCAGCAGTTACCCCGGTCGGTTCTCCGACACCGGGGAGCTGTTTTTT	CASSYPGRFSDTGELFF
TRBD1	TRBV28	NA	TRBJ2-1	TGTGCCAGCATTCCGACAGGGGAGAATGAGCAGTTCTTC	CASIPTGENEQFF
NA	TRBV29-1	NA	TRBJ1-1	TGCAGCGTTGGCTTTACGTACATGAACACTGAAGCTTTCTTT	CSVGFTYMNTEAFF
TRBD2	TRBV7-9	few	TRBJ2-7	TGTGCCAGCAGTGCTAGCGGGGGTACCTACGAGCAGTACTTC	CASSASGGTYEQYF
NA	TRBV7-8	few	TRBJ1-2	TGTGCCAGCAGCGATGTGGGTTTCTATGGCTACACCTTC	CASSDVGFYGYTF
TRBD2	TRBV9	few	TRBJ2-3	TGTGCCAGCAGCGTATATGGTAGCGGGAGTTCAGATACGCAGTATTTT	CASSVYGSGSSDTQYF
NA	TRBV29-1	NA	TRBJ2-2	TGCAGCGTAGAACCCCGCCCCGGGGAGCTGTTTTTT	CSVEPRPGELFF
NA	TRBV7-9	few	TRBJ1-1	TGTGCCAGCAGCAGGATACAGAACACTGAAGCTTTCTTT	CASSRIQNTEAFF
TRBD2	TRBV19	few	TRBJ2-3	TGTGCCAGTAGTTCTAGCGGGAGTTCGCAGTATTTT	CASSSSGSSQYF
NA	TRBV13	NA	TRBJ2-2	TGTGCCAGCAGTGGATATACGAACACCGGGGAGCTGTTTTTT	CASSGYTNTGELFF
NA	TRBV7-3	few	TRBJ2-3	TGTGCCAGCAGCTTAAACAGCGGGCGGGGAGACACAGATACGCAGTATTTT	CASSLNSGRGDTDTQYF
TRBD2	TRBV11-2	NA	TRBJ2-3	TGTGCCAGCAGCTTAGTGGTACTAGCGGGAGCAGATACGCAGTATTTT	CASSLVVLAGADTQYF
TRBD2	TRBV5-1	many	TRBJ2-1	TGCGCCAGCAGCTTGCTGCGCGGGAGGGACTCCTGGAATGAGCAGTTCTTC	CASSLLRGRDSWNEQFF
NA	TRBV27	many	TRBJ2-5	TGTGCCAGCAGTTTAGGCGCCTTGGGGAGCCAAGAGACCCAGTACTTC	CASSLGALGSQETQYF
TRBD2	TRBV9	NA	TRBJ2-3	TGTGCCAGCAGCGTTCCGCGGGAGGGCGGGACAGATACGCAGTATTTT	CASSVPREGGTDTQYF
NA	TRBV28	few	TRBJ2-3	TGTGCCAGCAGTTTACTTAGCGTGGGTTCCCCAGATACGCAGTATTTT	CASSLLSVGSPDTQYF
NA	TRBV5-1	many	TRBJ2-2	TGCGCCAGCAGCAACGAGCGGTCCGGGGAGCTGTTTTTT	CASSNERSGELFF
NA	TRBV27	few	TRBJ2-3	TGTGCCAGCAACCCGGGACCTATAAACCCCACATATACGCAGTATTTT	CASNPGPINPTYTQYF
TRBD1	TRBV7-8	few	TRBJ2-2	TGTGCCAGCAGCTTGTACAGGGGGGCCGGGGAGCTGTTTTTT	CASSLYRGAGELFF
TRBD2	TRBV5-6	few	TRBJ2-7	TGTGCCAGCAGCTTTCCCGGGACTACCTACGAGCAGTACTTC	CASSFPGTTYEQYF
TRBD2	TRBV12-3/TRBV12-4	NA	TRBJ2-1	TGTGCCAGCAGCCCAATAGCGGGATTAACGTACAATGAGCAGTTCTTC	CASSPIAGLTYNEQFF
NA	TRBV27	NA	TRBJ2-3	TGTGCCAGCAGCCCGCGGGGTAGCGCCAGCGGTAATACGCAGTATTTT	CASSPRGSASGNTQYF
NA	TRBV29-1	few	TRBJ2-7	TGCAGCGTTCTAGTAGGGGTTGAGCAGTACTTC	CSVLVGVEQYF
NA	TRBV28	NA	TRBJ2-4	TGTGCCAGCAGTTTCACCAGGAACCTAGCCAAAAACATTCAGTACTTC	CASSFTRNLAKNIQYF
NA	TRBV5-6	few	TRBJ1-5	TGTGCCAGCAGCTTCCGCGGGAATAGGCAGCCCCAGCATTTT	CASSFRGNRQPQHF
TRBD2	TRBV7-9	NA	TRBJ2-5	TGTGCCAGCAGGCGACTAGCTCAAGAGACCCAGTACTTC	CASRRLAQETQYF
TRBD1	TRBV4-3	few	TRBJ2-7	TGCGCCAGCAGCCCCGGGACAGCTTCCTACGAGCAGTACTTC	CASSPGTASYEQYF
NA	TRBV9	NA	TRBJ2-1	TGTGCCAGCAGCGTAGTGGAAGCGGCCCTCTACAATGAGCAGTTCTTC	CASSVVEAALYNEQFF